These 18 T cell receptor beta chains were all obtained from the same sample, sequenced in a study of blood T cell repertoires in COVID-19. The assay was immunoSEQ multiplex PCR, and TCRdb's table has in-frame clones only and misses some. The table includes roughly 240,000 clones, roughly 86% detected once. Sequenced material: peripheral blood. These TCRs come from a woman aged 55-69 years who had recovered from COVID-19.

The CDR3 is CASSHRRTSGYNEQFF. The CDR3 DNA is TGTGCCAGCAGCCATCGTAGGACTAGCGGGTACAATGAGCAGTTCTTC. The chain recombines TRBV7-3 with TRBJ2-1; 11 nucleotides line up with TRBD2. Germline V CDR1 and CDR2: SGHTA, FQGTGA. V lost 5 bases and J lost 4; bases outside the gene matches: 7. CDR3 length: 16 amino acids.

CDR3 coding DNA: TGTGCCAGCAGTGACGGGACAGGCAGCCTTTACAATGAGCAGTTCTTC. Encoded protein: CASSDGTGSLYNEQFF. The rearrangement uses TRBV6-1 and TRBJ2-1; 8 bases agree with TRBD1. Germline V gene data show CDR1 as MNHNS and CDR2 as SASEGT. V dropped 3 bases and J dropped 4; count of bases not matched to a gene: 8. This CDR3 spans 16 amino acids.

The gene calls are TRBV7-2 and TRBJ2-5; TRBD2 aligns across 7 bases. The germline gives CDR1 SGHTA, CDR2 FQGNSA. CDR3 length: 15 residues. V lost 4 bases and J lost 1; bases outside the gene matches: 6. CDR3 coding DNA: TGTGCCAGCAGCTCTGTGGCTAGCGGCCAAGAGACCCAGTACTTC. It translates to CASSSVASGQETQYF.

This chain uses TRBV6-5 with TRBJ2-7, with D unclear. Trimming shortened V by 0 bases and J by 6 bases, and 12 bases separated the two germline ends. The CDR3 sequence is 14 residues long. Germline V gene sequence: CDR1 MNHEY, CDR2 SVGAGI. This CDR3 is CASSYSRSPAEQYF. The DNA of the CDR3 is TGTGCCAGCAGTTACTCGCGAAGCCCTGCCGAGCAGTACTTC.

The rearrangement links TRBV2 to TRBJ1-5; D is ambiguous. Per the germline V gene, CDR1 is SNHLY and CDR2 is FYNNEI. There are 14 residues in the CDR3. Trimming cost V 1 base and J 9 bases, with 13 bases left between them. The CDR3 nucleotides read TGTGCCAGCAGTGAAGGACCCTTCGAGGTGCCCCAGCATTTT. This sequence encodes CASSEGPFEVPQHF.

This rearrangement joins TRBV2 to TRBJ1-1; 11 bases map to TRBD1. Germline loops: CDR1 SNHLY, CDR2 FYNNEI. CDR3 length: 17 residues. After removal of 6 bases from V and 0 bases from J, the junction contained 9 bases not matched to a gene. Here the CDR3 reads CASRAGTGGLVNTEAFF. For the CDR3, the DNA is TGTGCCAGCAGGGCCGGGACAGGGGGTTTGGTGAACACTGAAGCTTTCTTT. Looking up the rest from reference TRBV2 and TRBJ1-1 gives the full variable domain: EPEVTQTPSHQVTQMGQEVILRCVPISNHLYFYWYRQILGQKVEFLVSFYNNEISEKSEIFDDQFSVERPDGSNFTLKIRSTKLEDSAMYFCASRAGTGGLVNTEAFFGQGTRLTVV.

The chain uses TRBV19 and TRBJ1-4; no clear D. This CDR3 region has 13 residues. CDR1 and CDR2 (germline): LNHDA, SQIVND (reference sequence). V gave up 1 base and J gave up 8 bases, with 8 bases separating them. CDR3 nucleotides: TGTGCCAGTAGTATAGTGGCACAGGAAAAACTGTTTTTT. This gives the protein CASSIVAQEKLFF.

CDR3 in DNA: TGTGCCAGTAGTACCCGGACTCTGTGGAATGAGCAGTTCTTC. Amino acids: CASSTRTLWNEQFF. The chain is built from TRBV19 and TRBJ2-1; possibly TRBD2 for D (5 bases). Trimming shortened V by 4 bases and J by 7 bases, and 14 bases separated the two germline ends. The CDR3 loop spans 14 amino acids. The germline V gene encodes CDR1 LNHDA and CDR2 SQIVND (reference sequence).

The chain carries TRBV7-6 and TRBJ2-7; no firm D call. In germline, CDR1 is SGHVS, CDR2 FNYEAQ. This CDR3 comprises 15 residues. Between the trimmed V and J ends, which lost 0 bases and 4 bases, there was a span of 13 bases. The CDR3: CASSLASVYEYEQYF. CDR3 sequence (DNA): TGTGCCAGCAGCTTAGCATCTGTCTATGAATACGAGCAGTACTTC.

V usage is TRBV4-3 and J usage is TRBJ2-4, with D tentatively TRBD1 (6 bases). Trimming took 1 base from V and 9 from J, leaving 19 bases between them. This CDR3 spans 16 amino acids. The germline gives CDR1 LGHNA, CDR2 YSLEER. Here the CDR3 reads CASSQASGQTQSIQYF. In DNA form, the CDR3 reads TGCGCCAGCAGCCAAGCTTCGGGACAAACCCAAAGCATTCAGTACTTC.

This clone was detected once. This chain links TRBV4-1 with TRBJ1-4, with 7 bases that match TRBD1. There are 15 residues in the CDR3. V trimming: 4 bases; J trimming: 13 bases; junction bases outside the gene matches: 15. Germline V lookup: CDR1 MGHRA, CDR2 YSYEKL. CDR3 nucleotides: TGCGCCAGCAGCCCACGACAGGGAATCGTCGAGCGACTGTTTTTT. Translation gives CASSPRQGIVERLFF.

The chain uses TRBV7-2 and TRBJ2-3; 12 positions agree with TRBD2. V shed 5 bases, J shed 0 bases, and the junction held 6 bases outside the gene matches. Germline-derived CDR1 and CDR2 are SGHTA and FQGNSA. This CDR3 comprises 17 residues. The CDR3 here is CASSVRTSGVSTDTQYF. In DNA form, the CDR3 reads TGTGCCAGCAGCGTTCGGACTAGCGGGGTTAGCACAGATACGCAGTATTTT.

This chain joins TRBV27 and TRBJ1-3; D ambiguous. V lost 4 bases to trimming and J lost 0 bases, with 10 bases between them. Germline V gene sequence: CDR1 MNHEY, CDR2 SMNVEV (reference sequence). CDR3 size: 15 residues. The CDR3 reads CASSSGSYSGNTIYF. CDR3 nucleotides: TGTGCCAGCAGTTCAGGATCATACTCTGGAAACACCATATATTTT.

The chain has TRBV28 and TRBJ2-5; 10 bases line up with TRBD2. The V gene end was trimmed by 1 base and the J gene end by 5 bases; junction bases not matched to a gene: 7. The CDR3 has 16 amino acids. In germline, CDR1 is MDHEN, CDR2 SYDVKM. CDR3: CASSLSLAGVGETQYF. CDR3 DNA: TGTGCCAGCAGTTTATCCCTAGCGGGGGTGGGGGAGACCCAGTACTTC.

The genes are TRBV2 and TRBJ1-2, with 7 bases identical to TRBD1. V lost 8 bases and J lost 8; bases outside the gene matches: 8. The CDR3 loop spans 12 amino acids. Germline-derived CDR1 and CDR2 are SNHLY and FYNNEI. The CDR3 loop is CASRQGLGGYTF. The CDR3 coding sequence is TGTGCCAGCCGACAGGGCTTGGGAGGCTACACCTTC.

The genes are TRBV2 and TRBJ2-1; 9 bases line up with TRBD2. Germline V gives CDR1 SNHLY, CDR2 FYNNEI. The CDR3 contains 13 residues. Trimming took 7 bases from V and 5 from J; bases not matched to a gene: 3. The CDR3: CASTGLADNEQFF. CDR3 DNA sequence: TGTGCCAGCACGGGACTAGCAGACAATGAGCAGTTCTTC. Looking up the rest from reference TRBV2 and TRBJ2-1 gives the full variable domain: EPEVTQTPSHQVTQMGQEVILRCVPISNHLYFYWYRQILGQKVEFLVSFYNNEISEKSEIFDDQFSVERPDGSNFTLKIRSTKLEDSAMYFCASTGLADNEQFFGPGTRLTVL.

The chain combines TRBV5-1 with TRBJ2-5; 10 bases map to TRBD2. V dropped 0 bases and J dropped 5; count of bases not matched to a gene: 1. The CDR3 totals 14 residues. Germline loops: CDR1 SGHRS, CDR2 YFSETQ. In nucleotides, the CDR3 is TGCGCCAGCAGCTTGGAGGGACTAGCGGAGACCCAGTACTTC. It translates to CASSLEGLAETQYF.

This chain uses TRBV7-2 with TRBJ1-5, with 7 positions matching TRBD1. V was clipped by 4 bases and J by 4 bases; unmatched bases: 7. In germline, CDR1 is SGHTA, CDR2 FQGNSA. The CDR3 sequence is 15 residues long. The CDR3 loop reads CASSSPGGANQPQHF. DNA for the CDR3: TGTGCCAGCAGCTCACCAGGGGGAGCGAATCAGCCCCAGCATTTT. Drawing the rest from reference TRBV7-2 and TRBJ1-5, the complete variable domain is GAGVSQSPSNKVTEKGKDVELRCDPISGHTALYWYRQSLGQGLEFLIYFQGNSAPDKSGLPSDRFSAERTGGSVSTLTIQRTQQEDSAVYLCASSSPGGANQPQHFGDGTRLSIL.